The clone carrying this T cell receptor beta chain is categorized as medium-sized. The data belong to a study of OX40 agonist ivuxolimab in advanced cancers. Clones were sequenced by immunoSEQ multiplex PCR, and TCRdb holds only the in-frame ones, with some missing. The sample yields 44,000 or so clones, 80% seen once. The sample in question was CD4+ or CD8+ T cells sorted from blood, obtained in a trial of the OX40 agonist ivuxolimab. The sequence was collected from an adult with an advanced solid tumor such as melanoma, head and neck, liver or kidney cancer.

CDR3: CASSEGDGYTF. In nucleotides, the CDR3 is TGCGCCAGCAGCGAGGGGGATGGCTACACCTTC. J is TRBJ1-2 and V is TRBV10-2; TRBD1 is a possible D gene (6 bases). The CDR3 sequence is 11 residues long. V lost 6 bases and J lost 6, with 8 bases in between. CDR1 and CDR2 (germline): WSHSY, SAAADI.